Shown below are 19 T cell receptor beta chains from a single sample sequenced in a study of PD-L1 blockade in urothelial cancer. The protocol was immunoSEQ multiplex PCR, while the TCRdb copy is restricted to in-frame clones and leaves out a portion. This table holds around 41,000 clones, roughly 91% found once. The source was PBMCs, collected around atezolizumab (anti-PD-L1) treatment. Receptor source: a woman aged 55 to 70 with urothelial cancer.

The gene calls are TRBV5-1 and TRBJ2-5; 8 bases are shared with TRBD2. J lost 13 bases, V lost 5 bases, and 16 bases had no gene match. Germline V gene lookup returns CDR1 SGHRS and CDR2 YFSETQ. The CDR3 runs to 14 residues. The CDR3 sequence: CASSSGTRAREGYF. For the CDR3, the DNA is TGCGCCAGCAGTTCCGGGACTAGGGCCCGTGAAGGGTACTTC.

The genes are TRBV7-9 and TRBJ2-1; D perhaps matches TRBD1 (5 bases). Germline loops: CDR1 SEHNR, CDR2 FQNEAQ (reference sequence). The V and J ends lost 2 bases and 8 bases respectively, with 10 bases between them. The CDR3 has 13 residues. The chain's CDR3 is CASSLRQLDEQFF. Here the CDR3 DNA reads TGTGCCAGCAGCTTAAGACAGTTGGATGAGCAGTTCTTC.

The chain combines TRBV19 with TRBJ1-1, with 7 bases fitting TRBD1. The length of the CDR3 is 15 residues. The germline V gene has CDR1 LNHDA and CDR2 SQIVND (reference sequence). Trimming cost V 4 bases and J 1 base; bases outside gene matches: 6. This chain's CDR3 is CASSTRDRENTEAFF. CDR3 DNA sequence: TGTGCCAGTAGTACCCGAGACAGGGAGAACACTGAAGCTTTCTTT. Full variable domain (rest looked up from reference TRBV19 and TRBJ1-1): DGGITQSPKYLFRKEGQNVTLSCEQNLNHDAMYWYRQDPGQGLRLIYYSQIVNDFQKGDIAEGYSVSREKKESFPLTVTSAQKNPTAFYLCASSTRDRENTEAFFGQGTRLTVV.

CDR3 region: CASSLRDKSYEQYF. The DNA for the CDR3 is TGTGCCAGCAGTCTCCGGGACAAGTCCTACGAGCAGTACTTC. The chain combines TRBV27 with TRBJ2-7, with a weak D call TRBD1 (6 bases). This CDR3 comprises 14 residues. Trimming took 5 bases from V and 1 from J, leaving 12 bases between them. Germline-derived CDR1 and CDR2 are MNHEY and SMNVEV (reference sequence).

This clone was detected once. The chain uses TRBV4-2 and TRBJ2-3; 12 bases line up with TRBD2. Trimming cost V 1 base and J 6 bases; bases outside gene matches: 8. The CDR3 is made up of 17 amino acids. In germline, CDR1 is LGHNA, CDR2 YNFKEQ. The CDR3: CASSQGGLAGGPDTQYF. In nucleotides, the CDR3 is TGTGCCAGCAGCCAAGGAGGTCTAGCGGGGGGGCCGGATACGCAGTATTTT.

This clone was counted a single time. This chain uses TRBV7-2 with TRBJ2-7; D is unclear. The germline V gene has CDR1 SGHTA and CDR2 FQGNSA. The CDR3 length is 14 residues. The V and J ends lost 5 bases and 6 bases respectively, with 17 bases between them. The chain's CDR3 is CASSQQTALGEQYF. CDR3 in DNA: TGTGCCAGCAGCCAACAAACAGCCTTAGGCGAGCAGTACTTC.

V gene TRBV21-1 combines with J gene TRBJ2-3; the table names TRBD2, a call not compared with the DNA. TRBV21-1 is given as a pseudogene. CDR3 size: 13 residues. In nucleotides, the CDR3 is TGTGCCAGCAGAGGGGACTTTGGTCCTACGCAGTATTTT. Its protein is CASRGDFGPTQYF.

The CDR3 nucleotides read TGCGCCAGCAGTGAGTCCGGACTAGCGGACTACGAGCAGTACTTC. Translating gives CASSESGLADYEQYF. This chain joins TRBV10-2 and TRBJ2-7; TRBD2 aligns across 10 bases. From germline, CDR1 is WSHSY and CDR2 SAAADI. J was trimmed by 3 bases and V by 0 bases; bases with no gene match: 2. The CDR3 consists of 15 residues.

This clone was recorded a few times. J is TRBJ2-5 and V is TRBV5-4, with 9 bases identical to TRBD2. V gave up 5 bases and J gave up 4 bases; unmatched junction bases: 6. CDR1 is SGHNT, CDR2 YYREEE, per germline (reference sequence). The CDR3 runs to 14 residues. CDR3 protein: CASSLAGSRETQYF. The CDR3 nucleotides are TGTGCCAGCAGTCTAGCGGGAAGTAGAGAGACCCAGTACTTC.

The gene calls are TRBV5-1 and TRBJ2-7; 8 bases map to TRBD2. Germline V gene lookup returns CDR1 SGHRS and CDR2 YFSETQ. This CDR3 is built from 15 residues. The V segment lost 3 bases and the J segment 3 bases; nucleotides outside the gene matches: 8. DNA of the CDR3: TGCGCCAGCAGCTGGGTGGGCGGGGGGAACTACGAGCAGTACTTC. This encodes CASSWVGGGNYEQYF.

The chain is built from TRBV5-8 and TRBJ2-7, with 9 bases lining up with TRBD1. Losses at the gene ends were 4 bases for V and 5 bases for J; bases not matched to a gene: 7. Looked up from germline, CDR1 is SGHTS and CDR2 is YDEGEE. CDR3 length: 14 amino acids. The CDR3 protein is CASSLPGQGNEQYF. Here the CDR3 DNA reads TGTGCCAGCAGCCTCCCGGGACAGGGCAACGAGCAGTACTTC.

This clone appeared a single time. This chain uses TRBV7-8 with TRBJ1-1; no reliable D call. The CDR3 length is 12 residues. CDR1 is SGHVS and CDR2 is FQNEAQ in the germline V gene. Trimming stripped 3 bases from V and 11 bases from J, with 13 bases between. The CDR3 coding sequence is TGTGCCAGCAGCTTGGGGAAGAGGGAGGCTTTCTTT. Residues: CASSLGKREAFF.

V is TRBV27 and J is TRBJ2-5, with D tentatively TRBD1 (6 bases). The CDR3 spans 13 residues. CDR1 is MNHEY, CDR2 SMNVEV, per germline (reference sequence). V was pared by 3 bases and J by 2 bases, with 7 bases between. The CDR3 sequence is CASSFDRQETQYF. The CDR3 bases are TGTGCCAGCAGTTTCGACAGGCAAGAGACCCAGTACTTC.

The chain couples TRBV5-4 to TRBJ2-3; D is perhaps TRBD1 (5 bases). Trimming removed 0 bases from V and 2 bases from J, with 7 bases in between. Germline V gene lookup returns CDR1 SGHNT and CDR2 YYREEE (reference sequence). The CDR3 loop spans 14 amino acids. The CDR3 coding sequence is TGTGCCAGCAGCTTGGGACAGTACACAGATACGCAGTATTTT. Amino acids: CASSLGQYTDTQYF.

There are a few counts of this clone. The chain links TRBV4-1 to TRBJ2-7, with 10 bases identical to TRBD1. After removal of 1 base from V and 3 bases from J, the junction contained 3 bases not matched to a gene. Germline V gene lookup returns CDR1 MGHRA and CDR2 YSYEKL. The CDR3 loop spans 15 amino acids. In DNA, the CDR3 is TGCGCCAGCAGCCAAGGGGGGACAGGGGTCTACGAGCAGTACTTC. Its translation: CASSQGGTGVYEQYF.

The chain uses TRBV11-2 and TRBJ2-3; the match to TRBD1 covers 8 bases. The CDR3 runs 19 residues. The germline V gene has CDR1 SGHAT and CDR2 FQNNGV. Trimming took 2 bases from V and 0 from J; bases not matched to a gene: 13. The CDR3 loop is CASSLRPGGARYSTDTQYF. For the CDR3, the DNA is TGTGCCAGCAGCTTAAGGCCAGGGGGCGCAAGATATAGCACAGATACGCAGTATTTT.

J is TRBJ2-5 and V is TRBV5-8, with D uncertain. Germline assignment: CDR1 SGHTS and CDR2 YDEGEE. V shed 5 bases and J shed 5 bases, with 13 bases lying between them. This CDR3 region has 13 residues. The CDR3, as DNA: TGTGCCAGCAGTTTAGTGGTCCGGGAGACCCAGTACTTC. Translated: CASSLVVRETQYF.

The chain carries TRBV2 and TRBJ2-5; the D gene is possibly TRBD2 (5 bases). The CDR3 totals 12 residues. Germline values: CDR1 SNHLY, CDR2 FYNNEI. With 7 bases removed from V and 4 bases from J, the gap between germline ends came to 10 bases. The CDR3 protein is CASKSGIETQYF. Written as DNA, the CDR3 is TGTGCCAGCAAGTCGGGGATAGAGACCCAGTACTTC. The complete variable domain, with remaining parts taken from reference TRBV2 and TRBJ2-5, reads EPEVTQTPSHQVTQMGQEVILRCVPISNHLYFYWYRQILGQKVEFLVSFYNNEISEKSEIFDDQFSVERPDGSNFTLKIRSTKLEDSAMYFCASKSGIETQYFGPGTRLLVL.

This clone appeared once. The CDR3 region has the DNA TGTGCCAGCAGTCCTTCCCCACAGGGGGCTGAGCAGTTCTTC. This codes for CASSPSPQGAEQFF. The V call is TRBV27, the J call TRBJ2-1; 9 bases match TRBD1. The CDR3 sequence is 14 residues long. After removal of 5 bases from V and 9 bases from J, the junction contained 8 bases not matched to a gene. CDR1 and CDR2 from the germline V gene are MNHEY and SMNVEV (reference sequence).